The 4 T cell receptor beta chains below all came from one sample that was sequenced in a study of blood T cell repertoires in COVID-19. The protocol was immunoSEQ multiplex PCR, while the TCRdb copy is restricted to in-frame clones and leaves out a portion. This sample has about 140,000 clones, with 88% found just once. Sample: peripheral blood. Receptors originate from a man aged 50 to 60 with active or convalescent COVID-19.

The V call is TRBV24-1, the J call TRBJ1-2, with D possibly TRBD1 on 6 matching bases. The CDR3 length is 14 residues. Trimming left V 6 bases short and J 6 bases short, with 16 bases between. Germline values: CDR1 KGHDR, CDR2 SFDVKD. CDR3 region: CATSRGTGKHGYTF. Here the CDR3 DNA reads TGTGCCACCAGTAGGGGAACAGGGAAGCATGGCTACACCTTC.

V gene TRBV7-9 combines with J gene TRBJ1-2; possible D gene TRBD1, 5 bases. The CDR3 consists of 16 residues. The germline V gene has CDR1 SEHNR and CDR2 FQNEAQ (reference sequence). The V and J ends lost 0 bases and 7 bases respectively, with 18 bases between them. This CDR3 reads CASSLAFSGGKVGYTF. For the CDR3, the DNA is TGTGCCAGCAGCTTAGCGTTTTCGGGGGGGAAAGTTGGCTACACCTTC.

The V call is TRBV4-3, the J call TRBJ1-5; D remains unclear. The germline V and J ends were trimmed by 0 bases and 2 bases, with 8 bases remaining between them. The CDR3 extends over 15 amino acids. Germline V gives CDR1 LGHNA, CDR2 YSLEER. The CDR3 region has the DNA TGCGCCAGCAGCCAAGATTTAACAGGCAATCAGCCCCAGCATTTT. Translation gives CASSQDLTGNQPQHF.

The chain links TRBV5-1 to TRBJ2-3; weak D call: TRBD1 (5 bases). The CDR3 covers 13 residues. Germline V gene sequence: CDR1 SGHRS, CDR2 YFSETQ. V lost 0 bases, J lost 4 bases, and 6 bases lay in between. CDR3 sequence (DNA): TGCGCCAGCAGCTTGGGGGGCCCAGATACGCAGTATTTT. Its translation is CASSLGGPDTQYF.